Detailed here is one T cell receptor (beta chain). A single record per CDR3 protein comes from TCRdb applying MiXCR to the RT-PCR reads. The table includes 550,000 to 750,000 distinct CDR3 sequences, around 14% detected once. The receptor comes from a female donor in good health, serving as a healthy control. Source material: memory CD4+ T cells from blood.

CDR3 DNA: TGCGCCAGCAGCTTGGCACAGGGCCCAGATACGCAGTATTTT. This sequence encodes CASSLAQGPDTQYF. The chain employs TRBV5-1 and TRBJ2-3; D is possibly TRBD1 (6 bases). Germline V CDR1 and CDR2: SGHRS, YFSETQ. CDR3 length equals 14 residues. Trimming shortened V by 0 bases and J by 4 bases, and 9 bases separated the two germline ends.